The 30 T cell receptor beta chains listed next were all sequenced from one sample in a study of shared clonotypes between healthy human individuals. Sequenced by immunoSEQ multiplex PCR; TCRdb stores in-frame clones only, minus some. The data show under 1,100,000 clones, about 70% seen once. The sample was memory CD4+ T cells sorted from blood. Subset given: CD45RA-negative fraction. These receptor sequences come from a man between 18 and 35 years old in good health.

The V gene is TRBV5-4, the J gene TRBJ1-2, with 7 bases fitting TRBD1. The germline gives CDR1 SGHNT, CDR2 YYREEE (reference sequence). Losses at the gene ends were 4 bases for V and 8 bases for J; bases not matched to a gene: 11. The CDR3 runs 14 residues. CDR3 in amino acids: CASSRQGGREGYTF. CDR3 coding DNA: TGTGCCAGCAGCAGGCAGGGGGGAAGGGAAGGCTACACCTTC. The complete variable domain, with remaining parts taken from reference TRBV5-4 and TRBJ1-2, reads ETGVTQSPTHLIKTRGQQVTLRCSSQSGHNTVSWYQQALGQGPQFIFQYYREEENGRGNFPPRFSGLQFPNYSSELNVNALELDDSALYLCASSRQGGREGYTFGSGTRLTVV.

The chain carries TRBV7-6 and TRBJ2-1, with D possibly called TRBD1 or TRBD2 (7 bases each). V was cut by 4 bases and J by 11 bases, with 12 bases left in between. The germline V gene encodes CDR1 SGHVS and CDR2 FNYEAQ. This CDR3 contains 12 residues. CDR3: CASSSQGGQQFF. CDR3 DNA: TGTGCCAGCAGCTCCCAGGGGGGGCAGCAGTTCTTC.

This clone was detected a few times. The J gene is TRBJ2-3, the V gene TRBV4-3, with 9 bases identical to TRBD1. Per the germline V gene, CDR1 is LGHNA and CDR2 is YSLEER. The junction had 5 bases not matched to a gene; V was cut back by 1 base and J by 6 bases. This CDR3 is 15 amino acids long. CDR3: CASSQAGQGTDTQYF. DNA for the CDR3: TGCGCCAGCAGCCAAGCGGGACAGGGAACGGATACGCAGTATTTT.

This chain joins TRBV6-1 and TRBJ1-5; D is undetermined. Trimming removed 0 bases from V and 10 bases from J, with 7 bases in between. This CDR3 has 12 amino acids. Germline V gene lookup returns CDR1 MNHNS and CDR2 SASEGT. The DNA for the CDR3 is TGTGCCAGCAGTGAAGCCCTGCAACCCCAGCATTTT. It translates to CASSEALQPQHF.

A word on this clone: At one end the junction does not follow the germline gene, possibly because of a read error. V usage is TRBV7-7 and J usage is TRBJ2-2; no definite D call. The CDR3 loop spans 13 amino acids. CDR1 is SSHAT and CDR2 is FNYEAQ in the germline V gene (reference sequence). In DNA, the CDR3 is TGTGCTAGCAGCTTTTCTTCCTGGGGGGAGCTGTTTTTT. Translation gives CASSFSSWGELFF.

At least ten counts were recorded for this clone. The chain combines TRBV2 with TRBJ2-3, with a weak D call TRBD2 (6 bases). V lost 10 bases, J lost 2 bases, and 13 bases lay in between. The CDR3 spans 13 residues. Per germline, CDR1 SNHLY and CDR2 FYNNEI. The CDR3 loop is CATRRAPTDTQYF. In DNA, the CDR3 is TGTGCCACCAGGAGGGCCCCCACAGATACGCAGTATTTT.

This chain uses TRBV25-1 with TRBJ2-2; 11 nucleotides align to TRBD1. This CDR3 has 14 amino acids. The germline gives CDR1 MGHDK, CDR2 SYGVNS. V gave up 6 bases and J gave up 7 bases; unmatched junction bases: 4. The CDR3 is CASRGQGGVGELFF. The CDR3 DNA sequence: TGTGCCAGCAGGGGACAGGGGGGAGTCGGGGAGCTGTTTTTT. The full variable domain, rest sourced from reference TRBV25-1 and TRBJ2-2, is EADIYQTPRYLVIGTGKKITLECSQTMGHDKMYWYQQDPGMELHLIHYSYGVNSTEKGDLSSESTVSRIRTEHFPLTLESARPSHTSQYLCASRGQGGVGELFFGEGSRLTVL.

This clone was counted a few times. The genes are TRBV5-1 and TRBJ1-6, with 7 bases matching TRBD1. The germline V gene has CDR1 SGHRS and CDR2 YFSETQ. With V trimmed by 1 base and J by 0 bases, 10 bases remained unmatched. The CDR3 loop spans 19 amino acids. The CDR3 sequence: CASSLTEQGQSSYNSPLHF. The DNA of the CDR3 is TGCGCCAGCAGCTTGACGGAACAGGGACAGAGCTCCTATAATTCACCCCTCCACTTT.

The V call is TRBV4-1, the J call TRBJ2-1; D possibly corresponds to TRBD1 (7 bases). Germline V gene sequence: CDR1 MGHRA, CDR2 YSYEKL. The CDR3 runs to 16 residues. V lost 0 bases, J lost 2 bases, and 11 bases lay in between. The CDR3 DNA reads as TGCGCCAGCAGCCAAGAGCAGGGGGGCCCCTACAATGAGCAGTTCTTC. Translating gives CASSQEQGGPYNEQFF.

The gene calls are TRBV6-1 and TRBJ1-1; 7 bases fit TRBD1. CDR3 size: 12 residues. Germline CDR1 and CDR2: MNHNS and SASEGT. After removal of 4 bases from V and 7 bases from J, the junction contained 3 bases not matched to a gene. CDR3 sequence (DNA): TGTGCCAGCAGTGTGTGGGACAGTGAAGCTTTCTTT. Amino acids: CASSVWDSEAFF.

The sample holds a few counts of this clone. The chain carries TRBV7-6 and TRBJ1-5; 9 bases are shared with TRBD1. Looked up from germline, CDR1 is SGHVS and CDR2 is FNYEAQ. V gave up 5 bases and J gave up 7 bases; unmatched junction bases: 6. CDR3 length: 14 residues. This CDR3 is CASSPGTGPQPQHF. CDR3 sequence (DNA): TGTGCCAGCAGCCCCGGGACAGGGCCCCAGCCCCAGCATTTT.

V and J are TRBV29-1 and TRBJ2-3; D is unclear. Germline CDR1 is SQVTM and CDR2 is ANQGSEA. The CDR3 contains 14 residues. V was shortened by 4 bases and J by 0 bases, with 11 bases between the two germline ends. CDR3 bases: TGCAGCGTTGGTCTGGTATCTAGCACAGATACGCAGTATTTT. Translating gives CSVGLVSSTDTQYF.

CDR3 nucleotides: TGTGCCAGCAGCGCCACCCGAGGGGCTAATGAAAAACTGTTTTTT. It codes for CASSATRGANEKLFF. This chain links TRBV7-2 with TRBJ1-4, with a weak D call TRBD1 (5 bases). The CDR3 sequence is 15 residues long. Germline CDR1 reads SGHTA; CDR2 reads FQGNSA. V lost 5 bases, J lost 3 bases, and 13 bases lay in between.

Remarks on this clone: Other DNA sequences from this sample encode an identical CDR3 as well. The gene calls are TRBV20-1 and TRBJ2-5; D remains ambiguous. The CDR3 sequence is 10 residues long. Trimming removed 5 bases at V and 3 bases at J, with 4 bases between. CDR1 and CDR2 from the germline V gene are DFQATT and SNEGSKA (reference sequence). The CDR3 DNA reads TGCAGTGCTCTGGAAGAGACCCAGTACTTC. It yields the protein CSALEETQYF.

V is TRBV28 and J is TRBJ1-5; D perhaps matches TRBD1 (5 bases). CDR3 length: 14 residues. Trimming left V 3 bases short and J 1 base short, with 7 bases between. Germline V lookup: CDR1 MDHEN, CDR2 SYDVKM. As DNA, the CDR3 is TGTGCCAGCAGTTTTTCAGGGAGCAATCAGCCCCAGCATTTT. The encoded protein is CASSFSGSNQPQHF.

This rearrangement joins TRBV18 to TRBJ1-2; D remains ambiguous. This CDR3 contains 17 residues. In germline, CDR1 is KGHSH, CDR2 LQKENI. V was cut by 3 bases and J by 0 bases, with 17 bases left in between. CDR3 region: CASSPSTVTITNYGYTF. CDR3 coding DNA: TGTGCCAGCTCACCCTCGACCGTGACTATTACTAACTATGGCTACACCTTC.

The chain combines TRBV5-4 with TRBJ1-2; TRBD1 agrees at 7 bases. The V and J ends lost 4 bases and 8 bases, in that order; junction bases with no gene match: 11. The CDR3 consists of 14 residues. Germline CDR1 SGHNT, CDR2 YYREEE (reference sequence). CDR3 loop: CASSGEGASYGYTF. Written as DNA, the CDR3 is TGTGCCAGCAGCGGGGAGGGGGCTAGCTACGGCTACACCTTC.

The chain couples TRBV27 to TRBJ2-7; TRBD2 aligns across 15 bases. V dropped 6 bases and J dropped 2; count of bases not matched to a gene: 11. This CDR3 contains 18 residues. The germline gives CDR1 MNHEY, CDR2 SMNVEV (reference sequence). The CDR3 DNA is TGTGCCAGCAGGCCACCGGGACTAGCGGGGGGCTTTACCTACGAGCAGTACTTC. Protein product: CASRPPGLAGGFTYEQYF.

Turning to this clone: Distinct nucleotide sequences in the sample also encode this CDR3. J is TRBJ1-5 and V is TRBV10-3; TRBD1 is a possible D gene (5 bases). The V and J ends lost 0 bases and 4 bases respectively, with 7 bases between them. The CDR3 extends over 14 amino acids. Per germline, CDR1 ENHRY and CDR2 SYGVKD. The CDR3 loop reads CAISESTVNQPQHF. The DNA for the CDR3 is TGTGCCATCAGTGAGTCGACAGTTAATCAGCCCCAGCATTTT.

Comments on this clone: Additional DNA sequences in this sample encode the identical CDR3. V usage is TRBV5-1 and J usage is TRBJ1-3, with D perhaps TRBD1 (5 bases). Deletions cut 4 bases from V and 2 bases from J, with 10 bases between. The CDR3 extends over 14 amino acids. Germline V gives CDR1 SGHRS, CDR2 YFSETQ. The CDR3 sequence: CASSPGGTGNTIYF. The CDR3 coding sequence is TGCGCCAGCAGCCCTGGGGGGACTGGAAACACCATATATTTT.

V and J are TRBV11-3 and TRBJ2-1; 7 nucleotides match TRBD1. This CDR3 comprises 13 residues. CDR1 and CDR2 from the germline V gene are SGHNT and YENEEA. Trimming removed 5 bases from V and 8 bases from J; junction bases left unmatched: 6. This CDR3 reads CASSLLRGYEQFF. CDR3 nucleotide sequence: TGTGCCAGCAGCCTCCTCAGGGGGTATGAGCAGTTCTTC.

This chain connects TRBV30 to TRBJ2-7; D possibly corresponds to TRBD1 (6 bases). The V and J ends lost 1 base and 5 bases respectively, with 15 bases between them. CDR3 length equals 14 residues. Germline V gene lookup returns CDR1 GTSNPN and CDR2 SVGIG (reference sequence). The CDR3 loop is CAWSAGKTGNEQYF. In DNA form, the CDR3 reads TGTGCCTGGAGTGCGGGAAAGACAGGTAACGAGCAGTACTTC.

The chain links TRBV19 to TRBJ2-3; 13 nucleotides align to TRBD2. The junction had 2 bases not matched to a gene; V was cut back by 5 bases and J by 3 bases. The length of the CDR3 is 15 residues. The germline V gene encodes CDR1 LNHDA and CDR2 SQIVND (reference sequence). The CDR3 sequence: CASSPTSGGTDTQYF. For the CDR3, the DNA is TGTGCCAGTAGTCCGACTAGCGGGGGGACAGATACGCAGTATTTT. The full variable domain, in which reference TRBV19 and TRBJ2-3 provide the parts outside the CDR3, is DGGITQSPKYLFRKEGQNVTLSCEQNLNHDAMYWYRQDPGQGLRLIYYSQIVNDFQKGDIAEGYSVSREKKESFPLTVTSAQKNPTAFYLCASSPTSGGTDTQYFGPGTRLTVL.

The chain recombines TRBV7-2 with TRBJ1-1; D not certain. CDR3 size: 12 residues. V was trimmed by 7 bases and J by 1 base, leaving 7 bases between them. Germline assignment: CDR1 SGHTA and CDR2 FQGNSA. The CDR3 DNA reads TGTGCCAGCAAACCGGCGAACACTGAAGCTTTCTTT. It translates to CASKPANTEAFF.

The chain combines TRBV9 with TRBJ2-7; possibly TRBD2 for D (6 bases). Germline assignment: CDR1 SGDLS and CDR2 YYNGEE. This CDR3 contains 15 residues. The germline V and J ends were trimmed by 2 bases and 2 bases, with 14 bases remaining between them. The CDR3 is CASSVGRDSAYEQYF. CDR3 DNA sequence: TGTGCCAGCAGCGTGGGCCGGGACTCGGCCTACGAGCAGTACTTC.

The V gene is TRBV11-2, the J gene TRBJ1-2, with 7 positions matching TRBD1. This CDR3 comprises 13 residues. The V gene's germline CDR1 is SGHAT and CDR2 FQNNGV. V gave up 1 base and J gave up 6 bases; unmatched junction bases: 2. Here the CDR3 reads CASSLARGDGYTF. Written as DNA, the CDR3 is TGTGCCAGCAGCTTAGCCAGGGGGGATGGCTACACCTTC.

In regard to this clone: The identical CDR3 is also encoded by other nucleotide sequences in the sample. The gene calls are TRBV6-1 and TRBJ1-2; the match to TRBD1 covers 7 bases. CDR1 and CDR2 (germline): MNHNS, SASEGT. The CDR3 spans 13 residues. V lost 2 bases and J lost 5; bases outside the gene matches: 2. Written as DNA, the CDR3 is TGTGCCAGCAGTGAAAAGGGGGCTTATGGCTACACCTTC. Its translation is CASSEKGAYGYTF.

CDR3 coding DNA: TGTGCCAGCAGTGAATTAGGCCCTAGGGGCTACACCTTC. It translates to CASSELGPRGYTF. The gene calls are TRBV25-1 and TRBJ1-2; D gene ambiguous. Germline CDR1 reads MGHDK; CDR2 reads SYGVNS. The CDR3 contains 13 residues. Trimming cost V 1 base and J 8 bases, with 11 bases left between them.

The chain links TRBV7-2 to TRBJ2-1; a weak D match, TRBD2 (6 bases). Trimming cost V 1 base and J 2 bases, with 9 bases left between them. The CDR3 runs to 15 residues. Germline CDR1 reads SGHTA; CDR2 reads FQGNSA. CDR3 sequence reads: CASSLELAPYNEQFF. The CDR3 nucleotides are TGTGCCAGCAGCTTAGAACTAGCCCCCTACAATGAGCAGTTCTTC.

This clone occurred a few times. The rearrangement links TRBV7-2 to TRBJ2-3, with 9 bases fitting TRBD2. The CDR3 length is 16 residues. The germline CDR1 and CDR2 sequences are SGHTA and FQGNSA. The J segment lost 4 bases and the V segment lost 3 bases, leaving 8 bases of the junction unmatched. CDR3 sequence reads: CASSLAGTSKADTQYF. In DNA, the CDR3 is TGTGCCAGCAGCTTGGCCGGGACTAGCAAGGCAGATACGCAGTATTTT.